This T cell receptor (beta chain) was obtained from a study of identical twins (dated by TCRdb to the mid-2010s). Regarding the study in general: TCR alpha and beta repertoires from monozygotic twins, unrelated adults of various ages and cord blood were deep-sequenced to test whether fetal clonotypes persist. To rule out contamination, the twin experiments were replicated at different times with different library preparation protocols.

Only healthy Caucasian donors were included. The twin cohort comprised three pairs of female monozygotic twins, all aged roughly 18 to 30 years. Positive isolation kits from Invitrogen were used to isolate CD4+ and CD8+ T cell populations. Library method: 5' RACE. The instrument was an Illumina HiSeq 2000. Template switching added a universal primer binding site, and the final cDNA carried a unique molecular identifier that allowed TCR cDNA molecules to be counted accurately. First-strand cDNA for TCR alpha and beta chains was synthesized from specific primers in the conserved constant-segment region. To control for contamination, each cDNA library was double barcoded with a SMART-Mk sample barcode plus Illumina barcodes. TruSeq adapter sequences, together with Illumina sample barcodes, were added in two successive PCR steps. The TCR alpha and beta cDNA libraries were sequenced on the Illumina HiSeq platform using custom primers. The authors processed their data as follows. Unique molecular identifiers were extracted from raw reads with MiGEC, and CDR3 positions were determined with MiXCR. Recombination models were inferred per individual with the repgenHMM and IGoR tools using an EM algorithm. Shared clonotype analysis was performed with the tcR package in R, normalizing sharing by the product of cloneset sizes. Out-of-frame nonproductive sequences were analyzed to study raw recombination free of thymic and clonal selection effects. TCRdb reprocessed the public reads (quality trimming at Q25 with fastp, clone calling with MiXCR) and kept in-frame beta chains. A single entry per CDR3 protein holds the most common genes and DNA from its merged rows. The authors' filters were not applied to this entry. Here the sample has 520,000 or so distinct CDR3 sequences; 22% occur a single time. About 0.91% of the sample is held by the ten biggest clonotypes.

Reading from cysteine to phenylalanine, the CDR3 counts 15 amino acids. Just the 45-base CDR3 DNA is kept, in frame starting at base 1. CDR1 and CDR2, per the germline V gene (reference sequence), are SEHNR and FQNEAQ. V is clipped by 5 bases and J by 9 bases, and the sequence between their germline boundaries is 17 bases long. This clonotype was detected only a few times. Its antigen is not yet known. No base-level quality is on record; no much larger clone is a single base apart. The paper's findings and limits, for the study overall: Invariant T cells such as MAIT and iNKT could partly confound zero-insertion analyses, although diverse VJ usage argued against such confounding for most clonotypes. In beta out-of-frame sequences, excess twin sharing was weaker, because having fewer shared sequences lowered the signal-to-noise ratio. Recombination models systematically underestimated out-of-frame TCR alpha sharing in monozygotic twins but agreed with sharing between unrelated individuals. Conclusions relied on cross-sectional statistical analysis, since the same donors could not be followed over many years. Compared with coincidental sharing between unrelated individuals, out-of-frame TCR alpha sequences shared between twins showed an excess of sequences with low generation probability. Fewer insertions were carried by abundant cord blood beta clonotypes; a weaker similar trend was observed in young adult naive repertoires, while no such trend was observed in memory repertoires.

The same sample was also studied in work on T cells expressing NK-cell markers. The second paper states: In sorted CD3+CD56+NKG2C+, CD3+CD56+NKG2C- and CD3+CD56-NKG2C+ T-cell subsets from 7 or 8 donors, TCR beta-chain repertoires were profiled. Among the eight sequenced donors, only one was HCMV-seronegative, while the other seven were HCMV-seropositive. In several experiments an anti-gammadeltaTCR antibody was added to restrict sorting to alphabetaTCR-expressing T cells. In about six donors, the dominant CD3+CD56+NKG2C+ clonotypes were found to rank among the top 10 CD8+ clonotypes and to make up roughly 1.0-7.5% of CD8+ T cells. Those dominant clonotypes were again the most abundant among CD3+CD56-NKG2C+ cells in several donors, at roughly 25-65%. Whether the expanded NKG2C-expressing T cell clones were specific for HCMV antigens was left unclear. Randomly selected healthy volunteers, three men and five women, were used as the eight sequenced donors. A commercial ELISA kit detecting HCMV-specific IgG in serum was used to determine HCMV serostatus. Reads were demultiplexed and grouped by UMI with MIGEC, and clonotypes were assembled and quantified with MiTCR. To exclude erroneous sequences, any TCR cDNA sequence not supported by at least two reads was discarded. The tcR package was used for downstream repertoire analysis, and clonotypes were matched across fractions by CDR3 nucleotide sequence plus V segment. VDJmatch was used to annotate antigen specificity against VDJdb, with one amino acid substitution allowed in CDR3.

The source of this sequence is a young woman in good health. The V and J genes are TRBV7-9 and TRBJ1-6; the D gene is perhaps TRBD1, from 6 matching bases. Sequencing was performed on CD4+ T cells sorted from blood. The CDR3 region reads CASSATGRVTSPLHF. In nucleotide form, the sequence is TGTGCCAGCAGCGCCACAGGGAGAGTAACTTCACCCCTCCACTTT.